There are a few counts of the clone carrying this T cell receptor beta chain. No antigen is known for it. The repertoire was sequenced with immunoSEQ multiplex PCR; TCRdb's copy has only in-frame clones and lacks some. The sample lists 23,000 or so clones, roughly four fifths occurring once. J gave up 6 bases and V 0 bases, and 3 bases lay outside the gene matches. Germline V gene lookup returns CDR1 SGHRS and CDR2 YFSETQ. The CDR3 consists of 15 residues. The entry originates in a study of graft-versus-host responses after intestinal transplantation. Across the whole study: As for transplant type, recipients had multivisceral, liver-intestinal, or isolated intestinal grafts. Every transplant recipient was induced with anti-thymocyte globulin, then maintained on tacrolimus and steroids for about three years.

Overall study results and limits: Within allografts, high graft-versus-host to host-versus-graft clonal ratios were seen among patients with graft-donor T cell macrochimerism.

This chain joins TRBV5-1 and TRBJ1-1; 12 bases fit TRBD1. The receptor was isolated from a human donor who was the organ donor for an intestinal transplant. The sample was unstimulated CD8+ T cells sorted from spleen or lymph node cells, taken before transplant. The CDR3 DNA reads as TGCGCCAGCAGCTTGGCGGGACAGGGGGCTGCTGAAGCTTTCTTT. This encodes CASSLAGQGAAEAFF.